The 12 T cell receptor beta chains below were found in one sample sequenced in a study of blood T cell repertoires in COVID-19. Only in-frame clones appear in the TCRdb table, and some are missing; sequencing was by immunoSEQ multiplex PCR. The sample has approximately 62,000 clones; 76% are singletons. Material for sequencing was peripheral blood. The source of these receptors is a woman between 50 and 59 years old with active or convalescent COVID-19.

The V and J genes are TRBV21-1 and TRBJ1-3; the D call in the table, TRBD1, was not verified against the DNA. TRBV21-1 is a pseudogene. The CDR3 runs 16 residues. The CDR3 region is CASSRPGQGFGNTIYF. The CDR3 DNA reads as TGTGCCAGCAGCAGACCCGGACAGGGCTTTGGAAACACCATATATTTT.

The chain carries TRBV19 and TRBJ1-2; maybe TRBD1 (6 bases). CDR3 length equals 15 residues. CDR1 is LNHDA, CDR2 SQIVND, per germline (reference sequence). Trimming removed 5 bases at V and 0 bases at J, with 13 bases between. CDR3 nucleotides: TGTGCCAGTAGTGCCAACAGGGATCCTAACTATGGCTACACCTTC. Protein: CASSANRDPNYGYTF.

This clone was observed a single time. This chain uses TRBV20-1 with TRBJ2-1; D remains unclear. The V and J ends lost 2 bases and 4 bases respectively, with 3 bases between them. Germline V gives CDR1 DFQATT, CDR2 SNEGSKA (reference sequence). The CDR3 length is 11 residues. This CDR3 is CSARSYNEQFF. DNA of the CDR3: TGCAGTGCTAGATCGTACAATGAGCAGTTCTTC.

The chain employs TRBV27 and TRBJ2-7; 10 bases align to TRBD2. The ends lost 1 base at V and 5 bases at J; junction bases unmatched: 8. The length of the CDR3 is 16 residues. Germline CDR1 reads MNHEY; CDR2 reads SMNVEV (reference sequence). The chain's CDR3 is CASSLLASGSIDEQYF. The CDR3 DNA reads as TGTGCCAGCAGTTTATTGGCTAGCGGGAGTATCGACGAGCAGTACTTC.

V usage is TRBV29-1 and J usage is TRBJ1-2, with 7 bases identical to TRBD1. CDR1 and CDR2 (germline): SQVTM, ANQGSEA. The CDR3 has 13 amino acids. J lost 8 bases, V lost 7 bases, and 13 bases had no gene match. The CDR3 protein is CSAQTGKSHGYTF. Written as DNA, the CDR3 is TGCAGCGCCCAGACAGGGAAATCTCACGGCTACACCTTC.

The V call is TRBV5-4, the J call TRBJ1-2; tentative D call: TRBD1 (5 bases). The CDR3 loop spans 16 amino acids. The V end was cut by 0 bases, the J end by 0 bases, with 12 bases between. The germline V gene has CDR1 SGHNT and CDR2 YYREEE (reference sequence). Here the CDR3 reads CASSLARQTPNYGYTF. As DNA, the CDR3 is TGTGCCAGCAGCTTGGCCCGACAGACCCCTAACTATGGCTACACCTTC.

V gene TRBV5-4 combines with J gene TRBJ2-3; the match to TRBD2 covers 14 bases. CDR1 SGHNT and CDR2 YYREEE come from the germline V gene (reference sequence). With 9 bases clipped from V and 2 bases from J, the junction kept 8 bases outside the gene matches. CDR3 length: 16 amino acids. CDR3 region: CATGLAGGLFTDTQYF. CDR3 bases: TGTGCCACCGGACTAGCGGGAGGCCTTTTCACAGATACGCAGTATTTT.

CDR3 residues: CASSHGSGRADEQFF. The CDR3 DNA reads TGCGCCAGCAGCCATGGTAGCGGGAGGGCCGATGAGCAGTTCTTC. This chain uses TRBV4-3 with TRBJ2-1, with TRBD2 matching 11 bases. V lost 3 bases to trimming and J lost 8 bases; unmatched junction nucleotides: 6. The CDR3 has 15 residues. CDR1 and CDR2 (germline): LGHNA, YSLEER.

This clone has a handful of counts. The chain has TRBV2 and TRBJ1-3; no reliable D call. Germline V gives CDR1 SNHLY, CDR2 FYNNEI. The V end lost 8 bases, the J end lost 4 bases, and 3 bases lay between the germline ends. This CDR3 has 10 residues. The CDR3 region has the DNA TGTGCCAGCCGGGGAAACACCATATATTTT. Translating gives CASRGNTIYF.

This clone occurred a few times. The chain uses TRBV5-1 and TRBJ2-7; 7 nucleotides agree with TRBD1. Per the germline V gene, CDR1 is SGHRS and CDR2 is YFSETQ. Unmatched junction bases numbered 11, after V lost 7 bases and J lost 7 bases. This CDR3 comprises 13 residues. The CDR3 nucleotides read TGCGCCAGCCATAATCTACAGGGGCATGAGCAGTACTTC. Its translation: CASHNLQGHEQYF.

The chain has TRBV9 and TRBJ2-3; TRBD2 aligns across 8 bases. There are 15 residues in the CDR3. CDR1 and CDR2 (germline): SGDLS, YYNGEE. V was pared by 6 bases and J by 0 bases, with 6 bases of the junction left unmatched. CDR3 loop: CASTLSGTSTDTQYF. In nucleotides, the CDR3 is TGTGCCAGCACCCTTAGCGGGACGAGCACAGATACGCAGTATTTT.

The rearrangement joins TRBV12-5 to TRBJ1-4, with D uncertain. Trimming removed 6 bases at V and 4 bases at J, with 15 bases between. CDR3 size: 15 residues. Looked up from germline, CDR1 is LGHNT and CDR2 is FRNRAP. CDR3 region: CASGERGGNNEKLFF. The CDR3 bases are TGTGCTAGTGGCGAGAGAGGAGGAAATAATGAAAAACTGTTTTTT.